These 18 T cell receptor beta chains were sequenced from one sample in a study of T cells in Graves' hyperthyroidism and ophthalmopathy. What was amplified from RNA transcripts were TCR beta CDR3 regions. Carried out on the TCR CDR3, a first-round RT-PCR used the HTBI primer set. TCRdb reanalysed the multiplex PCR reads using MiXCR and keeps one entry per CDR3 protein. The table has about 200,000 distinct CDR3 sequences, approximately 20% seen once. Material for sequencing was blood. The receptors stem from a man aged 40-55 years with Graves' hyperthyroidism.

This clonotype was found many times. The V call is TRBV5-1, the J call TRBJ1-1; D not certain. The V end was cut by 3 bases, the J end by 0 bases, with 12 bases between. CDR1 is SGHRS, CDR2 YFSETQ, per germline. This CDR3 has 15 amino acids. The CDR3 region has the DNA TGCGCCAGCAGCTCCCGTAGATCCATGAACACTGAAGCTTTCTTT. It translates to CASSSRRSMNTEAFF.

Concerning this clonotype itself: Likely a read error: the CDR3 ends without its conserved phenylalanine or tryptophan. V gene TRBV7-2 combines with J gene TRBJ2-7; tentative D call: TRBD2 (6 bases). CDR1 SGHTA and CDR2 FQGNSA come from the germline V gene. The CDR3 length is 15 residues. Trimming took off 5 bases at V and 0 bases at J, with 14 bases between the two ends. CDR3 residues: CASSRTTGGSYEQYL. The CDR3 DNA reads TGTGCCAGCAGCCGAACAACCGGGGGCTCCTACGAGCAGTACCTC.

CDR3 in amino acids: CAIRSGRNQPQHF. As DNA, the CDR3 is TGTGCCATCAGATCAGGGAGAAATCAGCCCCAGCATTTT. This chain connects TRBV10-3 to TRBJ1-5; TRBD1 is a possible D gene (5 bases). Germline values: CDR1 ENHRY, CDR2 SYGVKD. The CDR3 totals 13 residues. Trimming stripped 6 bases from V and 4 bases from J, with 10 bases between.

At least ten counts were recorded for this clonotype. V and J are TRBV7-2 and TRBJ2-2; the D gene is possibly TRBD2 (6 bases). Between the trimmed V and J ends, which lost 3 bases and 4 bases, there was a span of 15 bases. This CDR3 has 16 amino acids. Germline V gives CDR1 SGHTA, CDR2 FQGNSA. DNA of the CDR3: TGTGCCAGCAGCTTTCTCTACGGGGGTGGCACCGGGGAGCTGTTTTTT. Amino acids: CASSFLYGGGTGELFF.

This clonotype was seen ten or more times. The genes are TRBV7-2 and TRBJ1-1, with a tentative D call TRBD1 (6 bases). The V and J ends lost 2 bases and 4 bases respectively, with 11 bases between them. The germline gives CDR1 SGHTA, CDR2 FQGNSA. There are 14 residues in the CDR3. CDR3 amino acids: CASSLRRGITEAFF. CDR3 nucleotide sequence: TGTGCCAGCAGCTTACGGAGGGGGATCACTGAAGCTTTCTTT.

This chain joins TRBV4-1 and TRBJ1-6, with D possibly matching TRBD1 (5 bases). The CDR3 extends over 16 amino acids. V was cut by 0 bases and J by 11 bases, with 17 bases left in between. CDR1 MGHRA and CDR2 YSYEKL come from the germline V gene. CDR3 protein: CASSQDILGPSPPLHF. The CDR3 DNA follows: TGCGCCAGCAGCCAAGATATTCTGGGACCCTCACCACCCCTCCACTTT.

This clonotype was seen repeatedly, ten times or more. V usage is TRBV7-2 and J usage is TRBJ1-2; TRBD1 agrees at 9 bases. Per germline, CDR1 SGHTA and CDR2 FQGNSA. J gave up 4 bases and V 0 bases, and 6 bases lay outside the gene matches. The CDR3 consists of 16 residues. CDR3 bases: TGTGCCAGCAGCTTAGCGCTACAGGGGGCAGGCTATGGCTACACCTTC. Amino acid sequence: CASSLALQGAGYGYTF. Based on the CDR3 plus reference TRBV7-2 and TRBJ1-2, the full variable domain is GAGVSQSPSNKVTEKGKDVELRCDPISGHTALYWYRQSLGQGLEFLIYFQGNSAPDKSGLPSDRFSAERTGGSVSTLTIQRTQQEDSAVYLCASSLALQGAGYGYTFGSGTRLTVV.

This clonotype was counted many times. An end of the junction differs from the germline gene, which may be a read error. The rearrangement links TRBV5-1 to TRBJ2-7; the D gene is possibly TRBD1 (6 bases). Germline V gene data show CDR1 as SGHRS and CDR2 as YFSETQ. The CDR3 runs 14 residues. The CDR3 region is CASSLRGSSSEQYF. CDR3 nucleotide sequence: TGCGCCAGCAGCTTGAGGGGGTCGTCCTCCGAGCAGTACTTC.

The chain uses TRBV7-9 and TRBJ2-2; 7 nucleotides align to TRBD1. The CDR3 contains 15 residues. J lost 5 bases, V lost 4 bases, and 7 bases had no gene match. Germline values: CDR1 SEHNR, CDR2 FQNEAQ (reference sequence). The CDR3 bases are TGTGCCAGCAGCTCCGCGACAGGGTTAACCGGGGAGCTGTTTTTT. It encodes CASSSATGLTGELFF.

The rearrangement joins TRBV11-2 to TRBJ2-6, with 9 bases identical to TRBD1. Losses at the gene ends were 6 bases for V and 4 bases for J; bases not matched to a gene: 10. This CDR3 region has 17 residues. CDR1 and CDR2 from the germline V gene are SGHAT and FQNNGV. The CDR3 bases are TGTGCCAGCAGGCCGGGACAGGGATTTTTGGGGGCCAACGTCCTGACTTTC. It codes for CASRPGQGFLGANVLTF.

Concerning this clonotype itself: Being one base from a much bigger clone, this may be a read error. Because the CDR3 is missing its conserved closing phenylalanine or tryptophan, this is likely a read error. The chain carries TRBV28 and TRBJ1-1, with a weak D call TRBD1 (5 bases). The CDR3 spans 13 residues. V lost 9 bases and J 0 bases, leaving 11 bases between the germline ends. The V gene's germline CDR1 is MDHEN and CDR2 SYDVKM. The CDR3 reads CARYMGVNTEAFL. In nucleotides, the CDR3 is TGTGCCAGGTATATGGGGGTGAACACTGAAGCTTTCCTT.

Ten or more counts support this clonotype. The V and J genes are TRBV6-1 and TRBJ2-2; 8 bases align to TRBD1. There are 16 residues in the CDR3. The V gene end was trimmed by 8 bases and the J gene end by 4 bases; junction bases not matched to a gene: 12. Germline CDR1 reads MNHNS; CDR2 reads SASEGT. CDR3 coding DNA: TGTGCCAGCCGTCCCATTACAGGGGGTGGCACCGGGGAGCTGTTTTTT. Its translation is CASRPITGGGTGELFF.

This clonotype was recorded many times. For the CDR3, the DNA is TGTGCCAGCAGTAGGGGTGTACGGGACATGAACACTGAAGCTTTCTTT. Protein: CASSRGVRDMNTEAFF. The rearrangement links TRBV2 to TRBJ1-1; D perhaps matches TRBD1 (6 bases). CDR3 length equals 16 residues. The V end was cut by 5 bases, the J end by 0 bases, with 16 bases between. Germline V gene sequence: CDR1 SNHLY, CDR2 FYNNEI.

This clonotype was counted ten times or more. At one end, the junction sequence differs from germline, possibly due to a read error. The chain has TRBV6-1 and TRBJ2-5, with TRBD2 matching over 10 bases. The CDR3 sequence is 16 residues long. Germline CDR1 is MNHNS and CDR2 is SASEGT. The CDR3 region has the DNA TGTTCTACCGCTGAGGATCCTAGCGGGGGCCAACAGACCCAGTACTTC. Its translation is CSTAEDPSGGQQTQYF.

This clonotype appeared a few times. The genes are TRBV6-1 and TRBJ2-4; 7 bases agree with TRBD2. The CDR3 loop spans 13 amino acids. In germline, CDR1 is MNHNS, CDR2 SASEGT. V shed 8 bases and J 3 bases; nucleotides not matched to a gene: 4. This CDR3 is CASSTGGKNIQYF. CDR3 DNA sequence: TGTGCCAGCTCAACGGGGGGCAAAAACATTCAGTACTTC.

This clonotype occurred many times. The chain is built from TRBV7-9 and TRBJ2-3, with 7 positions matching TRBD2. From germline, CDR1 is SEHNR and CDR2 FQNEAQ (reference sequence). Trimming at V came to 4 bases and at J to 2 bases, leaving 9 bases not matched to a gene. The length of the CDR3 is 16 residues. CDR3 bases: TGTGCCAGCAGCTCCCCTGTTGCGGGGGACACAGATACGCAGTATTTT. Residues: CASSSPVAGDTDTQYF.

This clonotype was picked up many times. The chain employs TRBV28 and TRBJ2-3; 7 bases fit TRBD2. The germline V gene has CDR1 MDHEN and CDR2 SYDVKM. The CDR3 extends over 16 amino acids. With 3 bases clipped from V and 8 bases from J, the junction kept 14 bases outside the gene matches. CDR3 region: CASSFLQLAAQGTQYF. The CDR3 region has the DNA TGTGCCAGCAGTTTCCTTCAGCTAGCGGCCCAGGGTACGCAGTATTTT. The complete variable domain, with remaining parts taken from reference TRBV28 and TRBJ2-3, reads DVKVTQSSRYLVKRTGEKVFLECVQDMDHENMFWYRQDPGLGLRLIYFSYDVKMKEKGDIPEGYSVSREKKERFSLILESASTNQTSMYLCASSFLQLAAQGTQYFGPGTRLTVL.

This clonotype showed up many times. The chain's CDR3 is CSAPSLTAGAMGETQYF. The DNA of the CDR3 is TGCAGCGCCCCCTCACTTACAGCGGGGGCAATGGGCGAGACCCAGTACTTC. This rearrangement joins TRBV29-1 to TRBJ2-5; 8 bases fit TRBD2. The germline gives CDR1 SQVTM, CDR2 ANQGSEA. This CDR3 comprises 17 residues. With V trimmed by 7 bases and J by 5 bases, 21 bases remained unmatched.